Following are 11 T cell receptor beta chains from one sample sequenced in a study of regulatory T cells in long-lasting Graves disease. Both iRepertoire HTBI primers and Arm-PCR of CDR3 regions were used to build the TCR beta libraries. Using its own MiXCR run on the multiplex PCR reads, TCRdb lists one record per CDR3 protein. The sample records 300,000 to 350,000 distinct CDR3 sequences, about 19% being singletons. Time point: persistent/refractory GD, antithyroid drugs over 5 years with positive TRAb. Isolated PBMC RNA provided the starting material for the TCR library. Sequences were derived from peripheral blood mononuclear cells (PBMCs), sampled when the disease was refractory, from a patient treated with antithyroid drugs. The receptors stem from a female donor with Graves disease.

This clonotype was seen just once. V usage is TRBV28 and J usage is TRBJ2-3, with 13 nucleotides matching TRBD2. V shed 1 base and J 6 bases; nucleotides not matched to a gene: 7. CDR1 and CDR2 from the germline V gene are MDHEN and SYDVKM. The CDR3 covers 17 residues. The CDR3 DNA sequence: TGTGCCAGCAGTTTATCCAGGACTAGCGGGAGCGGGGATACGCAGTATTTT. It yields the protein CASSLSRTSGSGDTQYF.

This clonotype was seen ten or more times. This chain uses TRBV27 with TRBJ1-2; 8 nucleotides line up with TRBD1. The CDR3 spans 11 residues. Germline V gene lookup returns CDR1 MNHEY and CDR2 SMNVEV (reference sequence). With V trimmed by 9 bases and J by 4 bases, 1 base remained unmatched. CDR3 sequence (DNA): TGTGCCAGTACAGGGGGCTATGGCTACACCTTC. As protein: CASTGGYGYTF.

This clonotype appeared many times. V usage is TRBV12-3 or TRBV12-4 and J usage is TRBJ1-4; the D gene is possibly TRBD1 (5 bases). V was pared by 5 bases and J by 12 bases, with 13 bases between. The CDR3 totals 12 residues. In DNA form, the CDR3 reads TGTGCCAGCAGTACATACAGGTCCGAACTGTTTTTT. Its translation is CASSTYRSELFF.

This clonotype was detected ten times or more. V usage is TRBV7-6 and J usage is TRBJ1-5; D gene ambiguous. The V end was cut by 1 base, the J end by 3 bases, with 7 bases between. The germline V gene encodes CDR1 SGHVS and CDR2 FNYEAQ. The CDR3 is 14 residues long. The CDR3 spells CASSLDGDNQPQHF. CDR3 nucleotide sequence: TGTGCCAGCAGCTTAGATGGAGACAATCAGCCCCAGCATTTT.

The chain is built from TRBV29-1 and TRBJ2-2, with 9 positions matching TRBD1. V shed 6 bases, J shed 8 bases, and the junction held 4 bases outside the gene matches. Germline V lookup: CDR1 SQVTM, CDR2 ANQGSEA. The CDR3 consists of 12 residues. The CDR3 loop reads CSVGQGAGELFF. In DNA form, the CDR3 reads TGCAGCGTGGGACAGGGAGCGGGGGAGCTGTTTTTT.

This clonotype was recorded at least ten times. This chain connects TRBV5-1 to TRBJ2-4; 10 nucleotides agree with TRBD1. The V gene end was trimmed by 3 bases and the J gene end by 8 bases; junction bases not matched to a gene: 2. Germline CDR1 reads SGHRS; CDR2 reads YFSETQ. This CDR3 is 13 amino acids long. CDR3 nucleotide sequence: TGCGCCAGCAGCTCGGACAGGGGGGACATTCAGTACTTC. It translates to CASSSDRGDIQYF.

At least ten counts were recorded for this clonotype. V and J are TRBV6-1 and TRBJ1-2; D remains unclear. The germline V and J ends were trimmed by 7 bases and 3 bases, with 9 bases remaining between them. The length of the CDR3 is 12 residues. Per germline, CDR1 MNHNS and CDR2 SASEGT. The CDR3: CASKREDYGYTF. In DNA form, the CDR3 reads TGTGCCAGCAAACGAGAGGACTATGGCTACACCTTC.

This clonotype appeared many times. This chain joins TRBV28 and TRBJ1-5, with 10 bases aligning to TRBD1. The V segment lost 6 bases and the J segment 6 bases; nucleotides outside the gene matches: 5. The CDR3 loop spans 14 amino acids. Germline V gives CDR1 MDHEN, CDR2 SYDVKM. The CDR3 DNA follows: TGTGCCAGCAGCCCGGGACAGGGGACTCAGCCCCAGCATTTT. Protein product: CASSPGQGTQPQHF.

There are a few counts of this clonotype. The rearrangement uses TRBV27 and TRBJ2-7; D ambiguous. Looked up from germline, CDR1 is MNHEY and CDR2 is SMNVEV (reference sequence). V was clipped by 7 bases and J by 12 bases, with 22 bases between them. The CDR3 loop spans 13 amino acids. The chain's CDR3 is CASTPWVRVLAYF. As DNA, the CDR3 is TGTGCCAGCACCCCCTGGGTTAGGGTGTTAGCGTACTTC.

This clonotype was detected only once. It is likely a read error: a sequence one base away is far more abundant. The rearrangement joins TRBV11-2 to TRBJ2-5, with TRBD1 matching over 7 bases. The CDR3 is made up of 14 amino acids. CDR1 and CDR2 (germline): SGHAT, FQNNGV. The CDR3, as DNA: TGTGCCGGCAGCCAAGGGGGCCTCGGGGAGACCCAGTACTTC. Residues: CAGSQGGLGETQYF.

This sequence joins TRBV28 and TRBJ2-7; 9 positions agree with TRBD1. Looked up from germline, CDR1 is MDHEN and CDR2 is SYDVKM. J lost 6 bases, V lost 9 bases, and 18 bases had no gene match. This CDR3 is built from 16 residues. The CDR3 sequence is CASSQLLGTGPGEQYF. The CDR3 bases are TGTGCCAGTAGTCAACTCCTCGGGACAGGGCCCGGCGAGCAGTACTTC.